The 2 T cell receptor beta chains in this list originate from one sample, sequenced in a study of cytomegalovirus exposure and HLA in healthy donors. The data were produced by immunoSEQ multiplex PCR, yet TCRdb's version contains in-frame clones alone and is incomplete. The sample includes about 250,000 clones, around nine tenths of them seen just once. Specimen: PBMCs. The receptors originated from a man younger than 30 in good health and CMV-seronegative.

The genes are TRBV6-1 and TRBJ1-2; 7 nucleotides agree with TRBD1. The CDR3 extends over 13 amino acids. Trimming at V came to 7 bases and at J to 5 bases, leaving 7 bases not matched to a gene. CDR1 and CDR2 (germline): MNHNS, SASEGT. The CDR3 DNA is TGTGCCAGCACTCCGACAGGGACTTATGGCTACACCTTC. Its protein product is CASTPTGTYGYTF.

The V call is TRBV30, the J call TRBJ1-3; D not resolved. Germline V gene data show CDR1 as GTSNPN and CDR2 as SVGIG (reference sequence). The CDR3 runs 14 residues. Trimming cost V 4 bases and J 2 bases, with 12 bases left between them. CDR3 protein: CAWKPVPPGNTIYF. The CDR3 bases are TGTGCCTGGAAACCGGTCCCTCCTGGAAACACCATATATTTT.